This TCR beta chain was documented in a study of blood T cell repertoires in COVID-19. Study information: COVID-19 samples, acute and convalescent, were from the United States, Italy and Spain. From T cells, B-cell-depleted T cells, or PBMCs came the material, which was cDNA or gDNA.

In the original processing: Estimation of nucleated cell counts relied on the amplification of reference gene primers. This table comes from immunoSEQ multiplex PCR, and its TCRdb copy is limited to in-frame clones, with some not included. The D gene and trimming were derived from the DNA, and the V and J assignments and clone size from that table. The table includes some 250,000 clones, 88% detected once. The V gene lost 7 bases and the J gene lost 1 base, with 10 bases spanning the gap. The CDR3 sequence is 13 residues long. CDR1 and CDR2 from the germline V gene are SEHNR and FQNEAQ (reference sequence).

The sequenced material came from peripheral blood. The chain is built from TRBV7-9 and TRBJ1-1; D not resolved. The sequence was obtained from a woman in her thirties or forties who had recovered from COVID-19. CDR3 DNA: TGTGCCAGCAACAGCCTTACGAACACTGAAGCTTTCTTT. Protein product: CASNSLTNTEAFF. Variable domain in full (rest from reference TRBV7-9 and TRBJ1-1): DTGVSQNPRHKITKRGQNVTFRCDPISEHNRLYWYRQTLGQGPEFLTYFQNEAQLEKSRLLSDRFSAERPKGSFSTLEIQRTEQGDSAMYLCASNSLTNTEAFFGQGTRLTVV.